The sequence of this T cell receptor (beta chain) was determined in a study of T-cell reconstitution after alpha-beta-depleted transplantation in children. Trimming took 3 bases from V and 1 from J; bases not matched to a gene: 4. The CDR3 is 15 amino acids. From germline, CDR1 is WNHNN and CDR2 SYGVQD (reference sequence). This clonotype was found many times. A library of TCRbeta sequences, prepared with unique molecular identifiers, was generated. TCRdb used MiXCR to reprocess the PCR reads, holding one entry per CDR3 protein. The table lists about 640,000 distinct CDR3 sequences, around 16% of them singletons.

This clonotype was obtained from a human donor who donated a stem cell graft to a child with acute myeloid leukemia. The chain links TRBV10-1 to TRBJ2-5; 8 bases agree with TRBD2. The sequences come from PBMCs from the stem cell graft donor, collected from the stem cell graft. The CDR3 DNA follows: TGCGCCAGCAGTGACGGTAGCGGGGCCCAAGAGACCCAGTACTTC. It codes for CASSDGSGAQETQYF.